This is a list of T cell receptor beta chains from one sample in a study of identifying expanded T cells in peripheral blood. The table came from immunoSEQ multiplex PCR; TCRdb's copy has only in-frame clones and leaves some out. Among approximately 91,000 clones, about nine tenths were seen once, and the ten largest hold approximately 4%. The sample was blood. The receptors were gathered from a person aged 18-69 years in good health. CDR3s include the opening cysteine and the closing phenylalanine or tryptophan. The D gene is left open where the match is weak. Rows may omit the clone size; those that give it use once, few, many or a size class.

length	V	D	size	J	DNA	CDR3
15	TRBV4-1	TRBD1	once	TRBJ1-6	TGCGCCAGCAGCCAAGACAGGGGGGTCGGGTCACCCCTCCACTTT	CASSQDRGVGSPLHF
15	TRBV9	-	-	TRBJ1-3	TGTGCCAGCAGCGTAGGGGGACCCTCTGGAAACACCATATATTTT	CASSVGGPSGNTIYF
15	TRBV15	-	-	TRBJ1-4	TGTGCCACCAGCAGTGGACAGAGGGAGGCTGAAAAACTGTTTTTT	CATSSGQREAEKLFF
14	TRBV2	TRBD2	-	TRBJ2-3	TGTGCCAGCACCCCCGGGCGGGAGGCAGATACGCAGTATTTT	CASTPGREADTQYF
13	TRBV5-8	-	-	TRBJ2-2	TGTGCCAGCAGCTTGGCGGATACCGGGGAGCTGTTTTTT	CASSLADTGELFF
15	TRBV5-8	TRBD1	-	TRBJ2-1	TGTGCCAGCAGCTTAGGACAGGGGGCCTACAATGAGCAGTTCTTC	CASSLGQGAYNEQFF
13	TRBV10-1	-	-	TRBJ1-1	TGCGCCAGCAGTGGACAGAAGAACACTGAAGCTTTCTTT	CASSGQKNTEAFF
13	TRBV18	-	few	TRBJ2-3	TGTGCCAGCTCACAGGTTATAGGAGATACGCAGTATTTT	CASSQVIGDTQYF
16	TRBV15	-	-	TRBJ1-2	TGTGCCACCAGCAGAGATACCGCGGACAGAAACTATGGCTACACCTTC	CATSRDTADRNYGYTF
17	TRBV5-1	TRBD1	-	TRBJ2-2	TGCGCCAGCAGCTTGTTAGGGGGCTCGACTTACACCGGGGAGCTGTTTTTT	CASSLLGGSTYTGELFF
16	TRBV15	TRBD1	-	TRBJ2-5	TGTGCCACCAGCAGTTCTCCGGGACAGGGGTACGAGACCCAGTACTTC	CATSSSPGQGYETQYF
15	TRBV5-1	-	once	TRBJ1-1	TGCGCCAGCAGCCTCGGGATAGGCATGAACACTGAAGCTTTCTTT	CASSLGIGMNTEAFF
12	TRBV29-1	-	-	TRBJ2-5	TGCAGCGTCTCGGTAGGGGGGGAGACCCAGTACTTC	CSVSVGGETQYF
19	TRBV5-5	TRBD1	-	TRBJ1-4	TGTGCCAGCAGGGTGAGGGACAGGGGGCCAAACGAGGCTAATGAAAAACTGTTTTTT	CASRVRDRGPNEANEKLFF
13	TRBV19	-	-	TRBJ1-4	TGTGCCAGTAGTATGAGGTTTGGTGAAAAACTGTTTTTT	CASSMRFGEKLFF
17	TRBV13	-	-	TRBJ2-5	TGTGCCAGCAGCTTAGGAGCATTTAGACAGGAGAAAGAGACCCAGTACTTC	CASSLGAFRQEKETQYF
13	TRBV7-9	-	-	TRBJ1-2	TGTGCCAGCAGCTTAGCCGCAGGGAGTGGCTACACCTTC	CASSLAAGSGYTF
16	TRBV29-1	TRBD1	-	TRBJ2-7	TGCAGCGCCCGTCATTCCGGGACAGGGGCACTTTACGAGCAGTACTTC	CSARHSGTGALYEQYF
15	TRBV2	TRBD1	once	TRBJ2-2	TGTGCCAGCAGTCACGGGACAGGGATGGCCGGGGAGCTGTTTTTT	CASSHGTGMAGELFF
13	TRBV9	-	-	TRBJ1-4	TGTGCCAGCAGCCTAGGTATTAATGAAAAACTGTTTTTT	CASSLGINEKLFF
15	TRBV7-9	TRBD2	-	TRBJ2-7	TGTGCCAGCAGCTTAGAGGGGAGGGGTTTCTACGAGCAGTACTTC	CASSLEGRGFYEQYF
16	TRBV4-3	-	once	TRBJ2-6	TGCGCCAGCAGCCAAGTTGCGGGGACCGGGGCCAACGTCCTGACTTTC	CASSQVAGTGANVLTF
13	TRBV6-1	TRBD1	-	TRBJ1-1	TGTGCCAGCAGTGCGACAGGGTACTCTGAAGCTTTCTTT	CASSATGYSEAFF
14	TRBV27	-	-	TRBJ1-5	TGTGCCAGCAGTTTTGTGGGGGGGAATCAGCCCCAGCATTTT	CASSFVGGNQPQHF
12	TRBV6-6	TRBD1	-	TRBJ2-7	TGTGCCAGCAGGGACAGGCCCCACGAGCAGTACTTC	CASRDRPHEQYF
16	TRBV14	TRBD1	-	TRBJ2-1	TGTGCCAGCAGCCAATATTCCGGGACAGTCGACAATGAGCAGTTCTTC	CASSQYSGTVDNEQFF
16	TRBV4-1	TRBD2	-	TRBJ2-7	TGCGCCAGCAGCCAGCTACTCGCGGGGGGAACCTACGAGCAGTACTTC	CASSQLLAGGTYEQYF
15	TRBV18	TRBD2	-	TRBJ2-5	TGTGCCAGCTCACCGGGACTAGCGGGGCAAGAGACCCAGTACTTC	CASSPGLAGQETQYF
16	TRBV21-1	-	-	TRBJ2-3	TGTGCCAGCAGCAAAGTTCAGGTAGGGAGGGGATGTACGCAGTATTTT	CASSKVQVGRGCTQYF
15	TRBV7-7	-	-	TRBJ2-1	TGTGCCAGCAGCTTAGGACTGAACAAGAACAATGAGCAGTTCTTC	CASSLGLNKNNEQFF
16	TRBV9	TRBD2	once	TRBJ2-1	TGTGCCAGCAGCGTAGGGGGTAGCGGGACCTACAATGAGCAGTTCTTC	CASSVGGSGTYNEQFF
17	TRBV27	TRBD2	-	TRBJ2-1	TGTGCCAGCAGTGTGTTAGCGGGGGGGAGGTCCTACAATGAGCAGTTCTTC	CASSVLAGGRSYNEQFF
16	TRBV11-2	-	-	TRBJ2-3	TGTGCCAGCAGCTCGGGCCCGCCCGGGCGGACAGATACGCAGTATTTT	CASSSGPPGRTDTQYF
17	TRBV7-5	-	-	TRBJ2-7	TGTGTCGGAAACATACGGGGACAGGGGGCGGGCCTCTACGAGCAGTACTTC	CVGNIRGQGAGLYEQYF
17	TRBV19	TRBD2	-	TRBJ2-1	TGTGCCAGTAGGCCTAGCGGAGGGCTAGCGGGAGTCAATGAGCAGTTCTTC	CASRPSGGLAGVNEQFF
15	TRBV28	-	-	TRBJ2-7	TGTGCCAGCAACTTTGTTCGGAACGGCAGGGGAAAGCAGTACTTC	CASNFVRNGRGKQYF
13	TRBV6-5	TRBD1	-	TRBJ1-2	TGTGCCAGCAGGAAGACAGGGAACTATGGCTACACCTTC	CASRKTGNYGYTF
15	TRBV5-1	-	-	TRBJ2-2	TGCGCCAGCAGCCGAGACAGTTCGAACACCGGGGAGCTGTTTTTT	CASSRDSSNTGELFF
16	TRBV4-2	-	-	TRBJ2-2	TGTGCCAGCAGCCAAGTACGGCGGGAGAACACCGGGGAGCTGTTTTTT	CASSQVRRENTGELFF
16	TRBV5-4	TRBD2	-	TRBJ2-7	TGTGCCAGCAGCCAAGGAGCGGGACTAGGTCACCACGAGCAGTACTTC	CASSQGAGLGHHEQYF
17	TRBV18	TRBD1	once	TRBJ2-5	TGTGCCAGCTCACGAAATGGACAGGGGGCAGAAGGAGAGACCCAGTACTTC	CASSRNGQGAEGETQYF
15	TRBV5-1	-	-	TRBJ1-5	TGCGCCAGCAGCTTGGCAGGGTACGGAGGACAGCCCCAGCATTTT	CASSLAGYGGQPQHF
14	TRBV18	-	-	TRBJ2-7	TGTGCCAGCCCCCCGGGACCGACTGTAGGCGAGCAGTACTTC	CASPPGPTVGEQYF
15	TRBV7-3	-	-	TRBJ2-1	TGTGCCAGCAGGAGCGCCGGGGGCCTCTACAATGAGCAGTTCTTC	CASRSAGGLYNEQFF
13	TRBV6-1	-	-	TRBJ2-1	TGTGCCAGCAGTTCCCTGGGCGGCAATGAGCAGTTCTTC	CASSSLGGNEQFF
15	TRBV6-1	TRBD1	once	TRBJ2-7	TGTGCCAGCAGTGCCCTTGACAGGGCGACCTACGAGCAGTACTTC	CASSALDRATYEQYF
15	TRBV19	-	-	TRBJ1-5	TGTGCCAGTAGTCCGACGGGGGGCCCAGGCCAGCCCCAGCATTTT	CASSPTGGPGQPQHF
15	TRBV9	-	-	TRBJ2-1	TGTGCCAGCAGCGTAGCGCAGGGGAGCTACAATGAGCAGTTCTTC	CASSVAQGSYNEQFF
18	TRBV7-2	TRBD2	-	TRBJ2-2	TGTGCCAGCAGCTTACGAGTTCTAGCGGGAGGGAACCCCGGGGAGCTGTTTTTT	CASSLRVLAGGNPGELFF
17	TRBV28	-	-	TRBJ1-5	TGTGCCAGCAGTTTTAACGCGGGAGGCATTGGCAATCAGCCCCAGCATTTT	CASSFNAGGIGNQPQHF
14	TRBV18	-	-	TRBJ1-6	TGTGCCAGCTCACCAAGGCCGCGGGGTTCACCCCTCCACTTT	CASSPRPRGSPLHF
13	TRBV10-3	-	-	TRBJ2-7	TGTGCCAACGGCGCAGGGATCTATAGAGAGCAGTACTTC	CANGAGIYREQYF
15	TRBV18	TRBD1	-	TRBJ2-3	TGTGCCAGCTCACCCGGGGGACAGGGCCCAGATACGCAGTATTTT	CASSPGGQGPDTQYF
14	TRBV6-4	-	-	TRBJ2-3	TGTGCCAGCAGTGAAGGGGAAGAAACAGATACGCAGTATTTT	CASSEGEETDTQYF
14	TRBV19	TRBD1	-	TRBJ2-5	TGTGCCAGTAGTATGATGGACAGGGCAGAGACCCAGTACTTC	CASSMMDRAETQYF